This T cell receptor beta chain was observed in a study of early T cells in non-severe SARS-CoV-2 infection. Study as a whole: RNA in bulk from unsorted whole blood was sequenced, and chains were unpaired.

Attachment of unique molecular identifiers to individual cDNA molecules was performed. Each CDR3 protein is one row after TCRdb ran MiXCR on the 5' RACE reads. The sample carries about 33,000 distinct CDR3 sequences, about 4.3% recorded once. As regards this clonotype: Its antigen is undetermined.

Study-wide points: Sequences matched to VDJdb favored anti-spike CD8 responses, while private and CD4 specificities were missed.

The CDR3 runs to 15 residues. V lost 5 bases and J lost 5, with 19 bases in between. Germline V gene sequence: CDR1 SGHTA, CDR2 FQGTGA. Sequencing was carried out using whole blood. The sequence derives from an adult who was a healthcare worker with PCR-confirmed SARS-CoV-2 infection or an uninfected control (not recorded which). V and J are TRBV7-3 and TRBJ2-7, with TRBD1 as a possible D gene (7 bases). The CDR3 DNA reads TGTGCCAGCAGCGCCCAGGGGGGTACAGGAAACGAGCAGTACTTC. It encodes CASSAQGGTGNEQYF.